This passage covers 32 T cell receptor beta chains from one sample sequenced in a study of blood T cells in healthy people across ages. A second PCR of about 7 to 11 cycles used a sample-barcoded 5' primer and a J-beta primer mix. TCRdb used MiXCR to reprocess the 5' RACE reads, holding one entry per CDR3 protein. The data show around 650,000 distinct CDR3 sequences, roughly 43% seen once. Sequences were obtained from blood. These TCRs come from a man older than 75 in good health.

Points on this clonotype: A much bigger clone sits one base away, suggesting this may be a read error. J is TRBJ2-7 and V is TRBV5-1; D might be TRBD1 or TRBD2, each matching 5 bases. With the DNA end fitting TRBJ2-5 better, the J assignment may be wrong. This CDR3 spans 14 amino acids. Looked up from germline, CDR1 is SGHRS and CDR2 is YFSETQ. The CDR3 sequence: CASSLGLGTETQYF. The CDR3 DNA is TGCGCCAGCAGCCTCGGCCTGGGGACAGAGACCCAGTACTTC.

The V and J genes are TRBV12-3 or TRBV12-4 and TRBJ2-3; tentative D call: TRBD2 (6 bases). V was trimmed by 4 bases and J by 4 bases, leaving 15 bases between them. The CDR3 runs to 15 residues. The CDR3 DNA is TGTGCCAGCAGTTCGACTAGAGCCAGCGCAGATACGCAGTATTTT. Protein sequence: CASSSTRASADTQYF.

The CDR3 nucleotides read TGTGCCAGCAGTAATCGGGGAGTGGAGTACTTC. Encoded protein: CASSNRGVEYF. The chain recombines TRBV6-5 with TRBJ2-5; D may be TRBD2 (5 bases). In germline, CDR1 is MNHEY, CDR2 SVGAGI. CDR3 length equals 11 residues. The V gene lost 5 bases and the J gene lost 12 bases, with 13 bases spanning the gap.

This clonotype turned up a few times. The genes are TRBV27 and TRBJ1-4; TRBD1 agrees at 7 bases. The length of the CDR3 is 14 residues. The germline CDR1 and CDR2 sequences are MNHEY and SMNVEV (reference sequence). The trim removed 6 bases at V and 5 bases at J, leaving 6 bases unmatched. CDR3 protein: CASSWDRQNEKLFF. CDR3 DNA sequence: TGTGCCAGCAGCTGGGACAGACAAAATGAAAAACTGTTTTTT.

This chain links TRBV24-1 with TRBJ2-1; perhaps TRBD1 as D (6 bases). Deletions cut 4 bases from V and 6 bases from J, with 12 bases between. The CDR3 is made up of 14 amino acids. CDR1 and CDR2 (germline): KGHDR, SFDVKD. CDR3 DNA sequence: TGTGCCACCAGTGACAGGGGAATCGGCAATGAGCAGTTCTTC. Translating it yields CATSDRGIGNEQFF.

The V call is TRBV6-5, the J call TRBJ2-1; 14 nucleotides line up with TRBD2. V gave up 6 bases and J gave up 9 bases; unmatched junction bases: 10. This CDR3 comprises 16 residues. CDR1 is MNHEY and CDR2 is SVGAGI in the germline V gene. The CDR3 bases are TGTGCCAGCAGAACCCTGGGACTAGCGGGAGTGGGTGAGCAGTTCTTC. Translating it yields CASRTLGLAGVGEQFF.

The rearrangement uses TRBV6-2 or TRBV6-3 and TRBJ2-3, with D possibly being TRBD1 (6 bases). Between the trimmed V and J ends, which lost 6 bases and 0 bases, there was a span of 16 bases. CDR3 length: 16 amino acids. The germline gives CDR1 MNHEY, CDR2 SVGEGT. The CDR3, as DNA: TGTGCCAGCAGAACGTATCAGGGGTCTAGCACAGATACGCAGTATTTT. It encodes CASRTYQGSSTDTQYF.

This clonotype was detected a few times. This chain links TRBV30 with TRBJ2-1; D might be TRBD2 (5 bases). In germline, CDR1 is GTSNPN, CDR2 SVGIG (reference sequence). V was shortened by 3 bases and J by 6 bases, with 15 bases between the two germline ends. The CDR3 spans 14 residues. In DNA, the CDR3 is TGTGCCTGGAGCCGTACCACAGCGGTCAATGAGCAGTTCTTC. Amino acid sequence: CAWSRTTAVNEQFF.

A few counts support this clonotype. The chain carries TRBV6-2 or TRBV6-3 and TRBJ2-3, with D unresolved. Germline CDR1 reads MNHEY; CDR2 reads SVGEGT. The CDR3 is 15 residues long. Trimming left V 10 bases short and J 1 base short, with 18 bases between. CDR3 DNA: TGTGCCACCAACCGGGCCCTAGGAGGCACAGATACGCAGTATTTT. It specifies CATNRALGGTDTQYF.

This clonotype was seen only once. This chain connects TRBV4-2 to TRBJ2-1; D may be TRBD2 (6 bases). V was shortened by 0 bases and J by 0 bases, with 9 bases between the two germline ends. The CDR3 consists of 16 residues. Germline V gene data show CDR1 as LGHNA and CDR2 as YNFKEQ. The CDR3 bases are TGTGCCAGCAGCCAAGAACCGGGGGACTCCTACAATGAGCAGTTCTTC. Translation: CASSQEPGDSYNEQFF.

This rearrangement joins TRBV6-2 or TRBV6-3 to TRBJ2-1, with 8 bases fitting TRBD2. This CDR3 has 15 residues. The V gene's germline CDR1 is MNHEY and CDR2 SVGEGT. The V and J ends lost 7 bases and 4 bases, in that order; junction bases with no gene match: 9. In DNA, the CDR3 is TGTGCCAGCATGAGGGCGGGGGGTCAATACAATGAGCAGTTCTTC. It encodes CASMRAGGQYNEQFF.

The genes are TRBV10-3 and TRBJ1-2; D is uncertain. The CDR3 consists of 11 residues. Germline V gene lookup returns CDR1 ENHRY and CDR2 SYGVKD. With 11 bases removed from V and 0 bases from J, the gap between germline ends came to 7 bases. CDR3 sequence: CASSANYGYTF. CDR3 in DNA: TGTGCCTCGAGTGCTAACTATGGCTACACCTTC.

This clonotype was found many times. As DNA, the CDR3 is TGTGTCACCCGACGGGGGGCGCGTAGCGAGCAGTACTTC. Its protein is CVTRRGARSEQYF. This chain joins TRBV27 and TRBJ2-7, with D tentatively TRBD2 (7 bases). CDR3 size: 13 residues. Looked up from germline, CDR1 is MNHEY and CDR2 is SMNVEV (reference sequence).

The genes are TRBV12-3 or TRBV12-4 and TRBJ2-1, with TRBD2 matching over 14 bases. J was trimmed by 8 bases and V by 8 bases; bases with no gene match: 11. The CDR3 is 16 residues long. The CDR3 sequence: CASRPTGTSGGYEQFF. As DNA, the CDR3 is TGTGCCAGCCGCCCAACCGGGACTAGCGGGGGCTATGAGCAGTTCTTC.

As to this clonotype: One base away lies a much larger clone, so this may be a sequencing read error. CDR3 amino acids: CASSLDQRDSPLHF. Written as DNA, the CDR3 is TGTGCCAGCAGCTTAGACCAGAGGGATTCACCCCTCCACTTT. The gene calls are TRBV7-2 and TRBJ1-6; D gene unclear. V was shortened by 1 base and J by 8 bases, with 9 bases between the two germline ends. Germline loops: CDR1 SGHTA, CDR2 FQGNSA. The CDR3 sequence is 14 residues long.

This clonotype was seen a handful of times. V and J are TRBV28 and TRBJ1-4; 7 positions match TRBD1. The CDR3 has 14 residues. Trimming took 5 bases from V and 6 from J; bases not matched to a gene: 6. The germline CDR1 and CDR2 sequences are MDHEN and SYDVKM. The DNA of the CDR3 is TGTGCCAGCAGTGCCGGGACAGCCTATGAAAAACTGTTTTTT. This sequence encodes CASSAGTAYEKLFF.

This clonotype was seen a few times. The chain uses TRBV29-1 and TRBJ2-2; 10 bases agree with TRBD2. CDR1 is SQVTM, CDR2 ANQGSEA, per germline. After removal of 7 bases from V and 2 bases from J, the junction contained 10 bases not matched to a gene. CDR3 length equals 16 residues. CDR3 region: CSDPSSGSSNTGELFF. The CDR3 region has the DNA TGCAGCGACCCGTCTAGCGGGAGTTCCAACACCGGGGAGCTGTTTTTT.

This clonotype has only a few counts. The chain joins TRBV6-5 to TRBJ2-3; D gene ambiguous. The CDR3 contains 13 residues. Germline CDR1 MNHEY, CDR2 SVGAGI. V shed 4 bases and J shed 4 bases, with 9 bases lying between them. As DNA, the CDR3 is TGTGCCAGCAGTTTTCGGGTCTCAGATACGCAGTATTTT. Protein product: CASSFRVSDTQYF.

This clonotype was seen a few times. The rearrangement links TRBV10-1 to TRBJ2-4; possibly TRBD1 for D (6 bases). The last part of the DNA fits TRBJ2-5 better; the J call may be wrong. The CDR3 totals 15 residues. In germline, CDR1 is WNHNN, CDR2 SYGVQD (reference sequence). In nucleotides, the CDR3 is TGCGCCAGCAGTGCATTCAGACAGGCCCAAGAGACCCAGTACTTC. It yields the protein CASSAFRQAQETQYF.

In this sample, this clonotype turned up a few times. The chain uses TRBV20-1 and TRBJ2-5; D is uncertain. Between the trimmed V and J ends, which lost 5 bases and 5 bases, there was a span of 21 bases. The germline CDR1 and CDR2 sequences are DFQATT and SNEGSKA (reference sequence). The CDR3 is 15 amino acids. CDR3 in DNA: TGCAGTGCTCCTTGGTCCTCCCGCTTGGGGGAGACCCAGTACTTC. Translating it yields CSAPWSSRLGETQYF.

Concerning this clonotype itself: This could be a read error, since a much larger clone is one nucleotide away. This CDR3 is CASSRNKGGIDTGELFF. In DNA form, the CDR3 reads TGTGCCAGCAGCCGCAACAAGGGAGGCATTGACACCGGGGAGCTGTTTTTT. The chain links TRBV7-2 to TRBJ2-2; D perhaps matches TRBD2 (6 bases). V lost 5 bases and J lost 3, with 19 bases in between. CDR1 is SGHTA and CDR2 is FQGNSA in the germline V gene. The CDR3 consists of 17 residues.

The chain carries TRBV6-5 and TRBJ2-7, with D tentatively TRBD1 (6 bases). The CDR3 sequence is 15 residues long. Germline V gene data show CDR1 as MNHEY and CDR2 as SVGAGI. Trimming cost V 5 bases and J 5 bases, with 19 bases left between them. The CDR3 DNA reads as TGTGCCAGCAGTCGATTACTCCAGGGGCTCGACGAGCAGTACTTC. Its protein product is CASSRLLQGLDEQYF.

Many counts were recorded for this clonotype. The rearrangement links TRBV12-3 or TRBV12-4 to TRBJ2-1; D gene unclear. This CDR3 comprises 14 residues. V lost 6 bases to trimming and J lost 1 base, with 10 bases between them. The CDR3 nucleotides read TGTGCCAGCAGCCGAGCGTCGTCCTACAATGAGCAGTTCTTC. It specifies CASSRASSYNEQFF.

The J gene is TRBJ2-7, the V gene TRBV29-1; 12 bases align to TRBD2. The germline V gene has CDR1 SQVTM and CDR2 ANQGSEA. V lost 5 bases to trimming and J lost 7 bases; unmatched junction nucleotides: 6. This CDR3 contains 13 residues. CDR3 protein: CSVTRTSGEEQYF. CDR3 in DNA: TGCAGCGTTACCAGGACTAGCGGGGAAGAGCAGTACTTC.

The chain joins TRBV24-1 to TRBJ2-3; D tentatively reads TRBD1 or TRBD2 (6 bases each). This CDR3 comprises 14 residues. Trimming stripped 3 bases from V and 7 bases from J, with 13 bases between. CDR1 is KGHDR and CDR2 is SFDVKD in the germline V gene. The CDR3 bases are TGTGCCACCAGTGATCCGGGGGCTGGGAATACGCAGTATTTT. Its protein product is CATSDPGAGNTQYF.

A word on this clonotype: An end of the junction differs from the germline gene, which may be a read error. The rearrangement uses TRBV7-9 and TRBJ1-6; no reliable D call. Germline V gene sequence: CDR1 SEHNR, CDR2 FQNEAQ (reference sequence). The CDR3 runs 18 residues. The CDR3 here is CAGSKFREGRVIYSPLHF. The CDR3 DNA reads TGTGCCGGCAGTAAATTCCGGGAGGGCCGAGTTATTTATTCGCCCCTCCACTTT. The entire variable domain, with the rest obtained from reference TRBV7-9 and TRBJ1-6, is as follows: DTGVSQNPRHKITKRGQNVTFRCDPISEHNRLYWYRQTLGQGPEFLTYFQNEAQLEKSRLLSDRFSAERPKGSFSTLEIQRTEQGDSAMYLCAGSKFREGRVIYSPLHFGNGTRLTVT.

The CDR3 region has the DNA TGTGCCAGCAGCCTTGGAGATGAAAAACTGTTTTTT. This encodes CASSLGDEKLFF. The chain is built from TRBV6-2 or TRBV6-3 and TRBJ1-4, with D unresolved. This CDR3 spans 12 amino acids. CDR1 is MNHEY and CDR2 is SVGEGT in the germline V gene. V was pared by 6 bases and J by 6 bases, with 8 bases between.

The V gene is TRBV12-3 or TRBV12-4, the J gene TRBJ2-5; possibly TRBD2 for D (6 bases). The V end was cut by 6 bases, the J end by 5 bases, with 13 bases between. CDR3 length: 13 amino acids. The CDR3 DNA is TGTGCCAGCAGCGGGGGTGCTCCCGAGACCCAGTACTTC. Protein: CASSGGAPETQYF.

V gene TRBV20-1 combines with J gene TRBJ2-5, with 10 bases aligning to TRBD2. V gave up 6 bases and J gave up 5 bases; unmatched junction bases: 18. CDR3 length equals 17 residues. Germline assignment: CDR1 DFQATT and CDR2 SNEGSKA (reference sequence). CDR3 in amino acids: CSAPEGRASGRLETQYF. CDR3 nucleotides: TGCAGTGCCCCCGAGGGTCGGGCTAGCGGGAGACTGGAGACCCAGTACTTC.

This clonotype was picked up a small number of times. This rearrangement joins TRBV7-2 to TRBJ1-2, with a possible D match to TRBD1 (5 bases). Trimming left V 5 bases short and J 4 bases short, with 14 bases between. This CDR3 contains 14 residues. Germline CDR1 reads SGHTA; CDR2 reads FQGNSA. The CDR3 reads CASSPRQLSYGYTF. CDR3 nucleotide sequence: TGTGCCAGCAGCCCTAGACAGCTTTCCTATGGCTACACCTTC.

V gene TRBV29-1 combines with J gene TRBJ2-3, with D maybe TRBD1 (6 bases). Germline CDR1 SQVTM, CDR2 ANQGSEA. The CDR3 contains 12 residues. Trimming took 2 bases from V and 6 from J, leaving 9 bases between them. CDR3 sequence reads: CSVEKGVDTQYF. Here the CDR3 DNA reads TGCAGCGTTGAAAAGGGGGTGGATACGCAGTATTTT.

Turning to this clonotype: Mismatch with germline at one junction end may stem from a read error. The gene calls are TRBV20-1 and TRBJ2-3; 8 nucleotides align to TRBD2. The CDR3 has 14 amino acids. Germline values: CDR1 DFQATT, CDR2 SNEGSKA (reference sequence). CDR3 sequence: CGATPPGGPVTQYF. The CDR3 region has the DNA TGCGGTGCTACCCCACCGGGGGGGCCGGTTACGCAGTATTTT.